This T cell receptor (beta chain) was captured in a study of T cell responses to AZD1222 COVID-19 vaccine. About the study: Pooling of second doses given at about 4 or about 12 weeks was done. Findings and limits, study-wide: The peak T cell response came first, and repertoires were sampled only after it.

CDR1 and CDR2 (germline): SGHRS, YFSETQ. The V end was cut by 4 bases, the J end by 0 bases, with 13 bases between. The CDR3 is made up of 15 amino acids. As concerns this clone: Its cognate antigen is unknown.

TCRdb's copy holds only in-frame clones and misses some; the assay was immunoSEQ multiplex PCR. This sample has roughly 100,000 clones, with about 91% found just once. The material sequenced was peripheral blood, taken on day 0 of AZD1222 vaccination. The V gene is TRBV5-1, the J gene TRBJ1-1; D possibly corresponds to TRBD1 (5 bases). This sequence was found in an adult in good health. The CDR3 is CASSRAGGLNTEAFF. The CDR3 DNA reads as TGCGCCAGCAGCCGAGCGGGGGGACTGAACACTGAAGCTTTCTTT.